This T cell receptor beta chain appears in the sequencing data of a study of blood T cell repertoires in COVID-19. Background on the study: The analysed material was cDNA or gDNA that came from T cells, B-cell-depleted T cells, or PBMCs.

Repertoires were generated with immunoSEQ multiplex PCR, while TCRdb's copy carries only in-frame clones and drops some. The sample holds more than 200,000 clones, 83% seen once. This CDR3 has 18 amino acids. CDR1 is MDHEN and CDR2 is SYDVKM in the germline V gene. J was trimmed by 5 bases and V by 5 bases; bases with no gene match: 17. This sequence was found in a man aged 35-49 years with active or convalescent COVID-19. The chain is built from TRBV28 and TRBJ1-5; 8 bases are shared with TRBD1. The source material was peripheral blood. The CDR3 nucleotides are TGTGCCAGCAGTCCCCATTCATCCGGGACAGGCGGCTATCAGCCCCAGCATTTT. Residues: CASSPHSSGTGGYQPQHF.